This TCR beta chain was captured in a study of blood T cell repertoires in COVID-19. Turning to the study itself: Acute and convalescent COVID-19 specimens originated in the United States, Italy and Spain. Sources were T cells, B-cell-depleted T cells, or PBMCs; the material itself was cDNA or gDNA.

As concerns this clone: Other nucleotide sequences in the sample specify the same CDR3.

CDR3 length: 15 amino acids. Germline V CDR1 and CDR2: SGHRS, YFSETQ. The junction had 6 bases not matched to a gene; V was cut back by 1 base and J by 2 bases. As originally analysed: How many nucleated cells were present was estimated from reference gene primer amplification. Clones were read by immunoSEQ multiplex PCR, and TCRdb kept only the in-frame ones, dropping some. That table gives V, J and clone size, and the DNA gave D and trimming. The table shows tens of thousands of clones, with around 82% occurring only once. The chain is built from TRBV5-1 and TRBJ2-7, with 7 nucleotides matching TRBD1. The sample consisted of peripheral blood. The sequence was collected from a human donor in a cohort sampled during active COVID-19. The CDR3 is CASSLTSGGTYEQYF. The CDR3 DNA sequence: TGCGCCAGCAGCTTGACCTCAGGGGGAACCTACGAGCAGTACTTC.